The 15 T cell receptor beta chains given below trace back to one sample, sequenced in a study of cytomegalovirus exposure and HLA in healthy donors. TCRdb keeps only in-frame clones here, not all; method: immunoSEQ multiplex PCR. The table lists roughly 140,000 clones, less than 90% of them singletons. Sample: PBMCs. The receptors come from a woman in her late teens or twenties in good health and CMV-seropositive.

This chain connects TRBV7-2 to TRBJ2-7, with TRBD1 identical over 7 bases. The germline CDR1 and CDR2 sequences are SGHTA and FQGNSA. V dropped 5 bases and J dropped 6; count of bases not matched to a gene: 13. CDR3 length: 15 amino acids. The CDR3 DNA is TGTGCCAGCAGCCCATCCGGGACAGCAAAGGCCGAGCAGTACTTC. Encoded protein: CASSPSGTAKAEQYF.

This clone was counted a few times. This sequence joins TRBV7-2 and TRBJ2-7; 10 bases line up with TRBD2. The V segment lost 2 bases and the J segment 5 bases; nucleotides outside the gene matches: 3. The CDR3 has 14 residues. CDR1 is SGHTA, CDR2 FQGNSA, per germline. The CDR3 DNA reads as TGTGCCAGCAGCTTATATCTAGCGGGAGACGAGCAGTACTTC. The encoded protein is CASSLYLAGDEQYF.

J is TRBJ1-1 and V is TRBV30; possibly TRBD1 for D (5 bases). The germline V gene has CDR1 GTSNPN and CDR2 SVGIG (reference sequence). V was cut by 0 bases and J by 4 bases, with 9 bases left in between. The CDR3 covers 13 residues. The CDR3 loop is CAWSVLGGTEAFF. The DNA for the CDR3 is TGTGCCTGGAGTGTACTCGGGGGCACTGAAGCTTTCTTT.

V usage is TRBV7-2 and J usage is TRBJ2-1; weak D call: TRBD2 (5 bases). V shed 1 base and J shed 0 bases, with 10 bases lying between them. Germline CDR1 is SGHTA and CDR2 is FQGNSA. The length of the CDR3 is 16 residues. This CDR3 is CASSLVASSSYNEQFF. The CDR3 DNA follows: TGTGCCAGCAGCTTAGTAGCGTCGAGCTCCTACAATGAGCAGTTCTTC.

The chain combines TRBV29-1 with TRBJ2-7, with 8 bases that match TRBD2. With 6 bases clipped from V and 5 bases from J, the junction kept 12 bases outside the gene matches. Looked up from germline, CDR1 is SQVTM and CDR2 is ANQGSEA. CDR3 length equals 14 residues. The CDR3 reads CSVPWGAGVNEQYF. The CDR3 DNA reads TGCAGCGTGCCCTGGGGAGCGGGGGTAAACGAGCAGTACTTC.

This chain links TRBV29-1 with TRBJ1-2, with no clear D. CDR1 SQVTM and CDR2 ANQGSEA come from the germline V gene. The CDR3 has 13 residues. The V and J ends lost 3 bases and 4 bases respectively, with 12 bases between them. CDR3 DNA: TGCAGCGTTGAGGTGGGCCAACCCTATGGCTACACCTTC. Translation gives CSVEVGQPYGYTF.

This clone appeared a single time. The chain is built from TRBV5-6 and TRBJ2-1; TRBD2 matches at 12 bases. This CDR3 is 16 amino acids long. Germline V gene lookup returns CDR1 SGHDT and CDR2 YYEEEE. Trimming cost V 4 bases and J 8 bases; bases outside gene matches: 10. The CDR3 here is CASSRIRLAGVHEQFF. The CDR3 bases are TGTGCCAGCAGCCGAATCCGACTAGCGGGAGTCCATGAGCAGTTCTTC.

The rearrangement joins TRBV11-3 to TRBJ2-7, with D possibly TRBD2 on 5 matching bases. The CDR3 sequence is 15 residues long. Trimming stripped 0 bases from V and 0 bases from J, with 9 bases between. Per the germline V gene, CDR1 is SGHNT and CDR2 is YENEEA. The CDR3 DNA follows: TGTGCCAGCAGCTTAGAAGCTGGACTCTCCTACGAGCAGTACTTC. The encoded protein is CASSLEAGLSYEQYF.

This clone was seen a single time. The chain is built from TRBV10-3 and TRBJ2-4; 7 bases are a match to TRBD2. The CDR3 runs to 15 residues. Trimming at V came to 3 bases and at J to 2 bases, leaving 4 bases not matched to a gene. CDR1 and CDR2 from the germline V gene are ENHRY and SYGVKD. CDR3 in amino acids: CAISDLGGTKNIQYF. CDR3 nucleotide sequence: TGTGCCATCAGTGACCTCGGGGGGACCAAAAACATTCAGTACTTC.

The V call is TRBV11-1, the J call TRBJ2-7; D remains unclear. V was cut by 1 base and J by 3 bases, with 7 bases left in between. The CDR3 consists of 13 residues. The V gene's germline CDR1 is SGHAT and CDR2 FQDESV (reference sequence). The chain's CDR3 is CASSLELFYEQYF. CDR3 nucleotide sequence: TGTGCCAGCAGCTTAGAACTTTTCTACGAGCAGTACTTC.

The chain uses TRBV11-1 and TRBJ2-3; the match to TRBD2 covers 16 bases. Germline CDR1 is SGHAT and CDR2 is FQDESV (reference sequence). The V gene end was trimmed by 4 bases and the J gene end by 4 bases; junction bases not matched to a gene: 8. The CDR3 has 18 amino acids. The CDR3 DNA reads as TGTGCCAGCAGCTCAGCCGGGACTAGCGGGAGGGCCCCAGATACGCAGTATTTT. Its translation: CASSSAGTSGRAPDTQYF.

The rearrangement uses TRBV19 and TRBJ2-2; D is uncertain. This CDR3 is built from 14 residues. Germline V gene sequence: CDR1 LNHDA, CDR2 SQIVND (reference sequence). V was shortened by 4 bases and J by 1 base, with 7 bases between the two germline ends. CDR3 protein: CASSTQLNTGELFF. The DNA for the CDR3 is TGTGCCAGTAGTACGCAGTTGAACACCGGGGAGCTGTTTTTT. Looking up the rest from reference TRBV19 and TRBJ2-2 gives the full variable domain: DGGITQSPKYLFRKEGQNVTLSCEQNLNHDAMYWYRQDPGQGLRLIYYSQIVNDFQKGDIAEGYSVSREKKESFPLTVTSAQKNPTAFYLCASSTQLNTGELFFGEGSRLTVL.

The rearrangement links TRBV6-1 to TRBJ2-7, with D possibly TRBD1 on 5 matching bases. The ends were cut back, 4 bases at V and 0 bases at J, with 10 bases in the middle. This CDR3 has 14 residues. From germline, CDR1 is MNHNS and CDR2 SASEGT. The DNA for the CDR3 is TGTGCCAGCAGTGTCTCAGGGCCCTCCTACGAGCAGTACTTC. Translating gives CASSVSGPSYEQYF.

The gene calls are TRBV6-5 and TRBJ1-2; D is unclear. CDR3 size: 14 residues. V was trimmed by 0 bases and J by 2 bases, leaving 7 bases between them. Germline lookup yields CDR1 MNHEY and CDR2 SVGAGI. For the CDR3, the DNA is TGTGCCAGCAGTTACTCCTCCGGGAACTATGGCTACACCTTC. Translation gives CASSYSSGNYGYTF.

This chain links TRBV7-9 with TRBJ2-1, with 8 nucleotides matching TRBD1. Germline CDR1 is SEHNR and CDR2 is FQNEAQ (reference sequence). The CDR3 sequence is 17 residues long. V shed 5 bases, J shed 0 bases, and the junction held 9 bases outside the gene matches. This CDR3 reads CASSTRTGSSSYNEQFF. CDR3 nucleotide sequence: TGTGCCAGCAGCACCCGGACAGGGTCGAGCTCCTACAATGAGCAGTTCTTC.